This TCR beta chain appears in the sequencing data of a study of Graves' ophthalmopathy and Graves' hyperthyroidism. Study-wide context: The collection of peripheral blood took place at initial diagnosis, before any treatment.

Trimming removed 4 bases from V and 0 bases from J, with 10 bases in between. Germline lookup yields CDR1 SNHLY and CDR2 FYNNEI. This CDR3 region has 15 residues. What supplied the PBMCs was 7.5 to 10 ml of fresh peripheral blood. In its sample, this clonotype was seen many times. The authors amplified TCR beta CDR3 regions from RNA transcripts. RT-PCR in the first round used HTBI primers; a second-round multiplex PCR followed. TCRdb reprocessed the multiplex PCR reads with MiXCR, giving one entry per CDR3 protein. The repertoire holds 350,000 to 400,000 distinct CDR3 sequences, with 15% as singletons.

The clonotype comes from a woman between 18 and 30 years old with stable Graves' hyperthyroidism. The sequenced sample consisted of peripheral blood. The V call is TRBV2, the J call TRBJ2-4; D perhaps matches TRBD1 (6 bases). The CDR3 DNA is TGTGCCAGCAGTGGGGGACAACTAGCCAAAAACATTCAGTACTTC. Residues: CASSGGQLAKNIQYF.